The 5 T cell receptor beta chains reported below all come from one sample, sequenced in a study of shared clonotypes between healthy human individuals. The protocol was immunoSEQ multiplex PCR, while the TCRdb copy is restricted to in-frame clones and leaves out a portion. Counted here are millions of clones, 85% to 95% occurring once; the ten biggest clones make up around 0.13%. Input material: naive CD4+ T cells sorted from blood. Subset specified: CD45RA+ positively selected. The receptors shown here come from a man between 18 and 29 years old in good health.

CDR3 sequence reads: CASSPDGASGNTIYF. CDR3 coding DNA: TGTGCCAGCAGCCCCGACGGGGCCTCTGGAAACACCATATATTTT. The chain has TRBV11-2 and TRBJ1-3, with D perhaps matching TRBD1 (5 bases). V lost 5 bases and J 0 bases, leaving 11 bases between the germline ends. CDR1 and CDR2 from the germline V gene are SGHAT and FQNNGV. The CDR3 extends over 15 amino acids.

The CDR3 DNA reads TGTGCCAGCAGCCCTCAGGGGGCGGGTAATGAAAAACTGTTTTTT. Protein product: CASSPQGAGNEKLFF. The chain is built from TRBV7-6 and TRBJ1-4; 8 bases are a match to TRBD1. This CDR3 has 15 amino acids. J lost 4 bases, V lost 5 bases, and 6 bases had no gene match. Germline V CDR1 and CDR2: SGHVS, FNYEAQ.

Notes on this clone: Within the sample, other DNA sequences also encode this same CDR3. This chain joins TRBV10-3 and TRBJ1-1; D remains unclear. Germline V lookup: CDR1 ENHRY, CDR2 SYGVKD. V was clipped by 3 bases and J by 4 bases, with 6 bases between them. The CDR3 is 12 residues long. The CDR3 spells CAISDAPTEAFF. CDR3 coding DNA: TGTGCCATCAGTGATGCCCCCACTGAAGCTTTCTTT.

The rearrangement joins TRBV30 to TRBJ2-3, with TRBD2 matching over 10 bases. Trimming at V came to 1 base and at J to 15 bases, leaving 13 bases not matched to a gene. Germline CDR1 reads GTSNPN; CDR2 reads SVGIG (reference sequence). The CDR3 is 14 amino acids. CDR3 protein: CAWSGSPTSGPRYF. DNA of the CDR3: TGTGCCTGGAGTGGATCGCCGACTAGCGGGCCTAGATATTTT.

This sequence joins TRBV6-6 and TRBJ1-1, with no clear D. V lost 6 bases, J lost 0 bases, and 8 bases lay in between. CDR1 and CDR2 from the germline V gene are MNHNY and SVGAGI (reference sequence). The CDR3 sequence is 13 residues long. DNA of the CDR3: TGTGCCAGCAGAGTGGGGATGAACACTGAAGCTTTCTTT. Protein sequence: CASRVGMNTEAFF.